Listed below are T cell receptor beta chains from one sample, sequenced in a study of radiation and T cells in renal cell carcinoma. Assay: immunoSEQ multiplex PCR; the TCRdb copy retains only in-frame clones and omits some. The table includes about 78,000 clones, nearly 90% detected once. Sequencing used blood, obtained from a patient whose treatment included radiotherapy and nephrectomy. Receptors were obtained from a woman aged 70-85 years with renal cell carcinoma. Both conserved end residues are part of each CDR3. The D gene is left open where the match is weak. Not all rows give a size; the values are once, few, many and, for expanded clones, a class.

>once|TRBJ2-1|TRBV5-1|TRBD2
TGCGCCAGCAGCTCAGGACTAGCGGTGTCCAATGAGCAGTTCTTC
CASSSGLAVSNEQFF
>few|TRBJ1-1|TRBV4-1|TRBD1
TGCGCCAGCAGCCACCCCGACAGGGATGAAGCTTTCTTT
CASSHPDRDEAFF
>-|TRBJ1-1|TRBV27|-
TGTGCCAGCAGTTTTACTTCAAGGGCGGCAACTGAAGCTTTCTTT
CASSFTSRAATEAFF
>-|TRBJ2-2|TRBV6-5|-
TGTGCCAGCAGGCCCCTGGCGGGTGGTACCGGGGAGCTGTTTTTT
CASRPLAGGTGELFF
>-|TRBJ2-7|TRBV5-1|TRBD2
TGCGCCAGCAGAACTCTGGGGACTAGCGGGAGAGACTACGAGCAGTACTTC
CASRTLGTSGRDYEQYF
>-|TRBJ2-3|TRBV7-2|-
TGTGCCAGCAGCTTAGTTCCTAACACAGATACGCAGTATTTT
CASSLVPNTDTQYF
>once|TRBJ2-7|TRBV6-4|-
TGTGCCAGCGGGGCACAGGGCCAACTCTCCTACGAGCAGTACTTC
CASGAQGQLSYEQYF
>-|TRBJ2-1|TRBV5-1|TRBD2
TGCGCCAGCAGCTTGGAGGGCGGGGGGAAATACAATGAGCAGTTCTTC
CASSLEGGGKYNEQFF
>-|TRBJ2-5|TRBV9|-
TGTGCCAGCAGCGTAGTAGGAAACCAAGAGACCCAGTACTTC
CASSVVGNQETQYF
>-|TRBJ2-1|TRBV7-2|-
TGTGCCAGCAGCTTAGCCCCGAGCTCCTACAATGAGCAGTTCTTC
CASSLAPSSYNEQFF
>-|TRBJ2-1|TRBV5-1|TRBD2
TGCGCCAGCAGCTTGGCGGCTAGCGGGTTCAATGAGCAGTTCTTC
CASSLAASGFNEQFF
>-|TRBJ2-5|TRBV4-1|-
TGCGCCAGCAGCCAGATACAGGTAGAGACCCAGTACTTC
CASSQIQVETQYF
>-|TRBJ1-5|TRBV10-3|-
TGTGCCATCAGTGAGTCGACGGCAGGGCGATCCTACAATCAGCCCCAGCATTTT
CAISESTAGRSYNQPQHF